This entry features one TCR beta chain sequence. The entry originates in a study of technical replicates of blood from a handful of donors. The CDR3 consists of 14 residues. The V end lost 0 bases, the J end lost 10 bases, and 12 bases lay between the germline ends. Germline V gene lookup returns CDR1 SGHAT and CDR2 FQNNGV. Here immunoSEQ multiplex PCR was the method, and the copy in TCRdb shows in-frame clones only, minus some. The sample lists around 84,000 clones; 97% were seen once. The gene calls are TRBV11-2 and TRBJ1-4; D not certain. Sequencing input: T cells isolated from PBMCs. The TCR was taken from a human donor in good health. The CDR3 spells CASSLERGLGKLFF. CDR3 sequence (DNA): TGTGCCAGCAGCTTAGAACGGGGATTAGGAAAACTGTTTTTT. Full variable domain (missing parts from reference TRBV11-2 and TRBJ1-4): EAGVAQSPRYKIIEKRQSVAFWCNPISGHATLYWYQQILGQGPKLLIQFQNNGVVDDSQLPKDRFSAERLKGVDSTLKIQPAKLEDSAVYLCASSLERGLGKLFFGSGTQLSVL.